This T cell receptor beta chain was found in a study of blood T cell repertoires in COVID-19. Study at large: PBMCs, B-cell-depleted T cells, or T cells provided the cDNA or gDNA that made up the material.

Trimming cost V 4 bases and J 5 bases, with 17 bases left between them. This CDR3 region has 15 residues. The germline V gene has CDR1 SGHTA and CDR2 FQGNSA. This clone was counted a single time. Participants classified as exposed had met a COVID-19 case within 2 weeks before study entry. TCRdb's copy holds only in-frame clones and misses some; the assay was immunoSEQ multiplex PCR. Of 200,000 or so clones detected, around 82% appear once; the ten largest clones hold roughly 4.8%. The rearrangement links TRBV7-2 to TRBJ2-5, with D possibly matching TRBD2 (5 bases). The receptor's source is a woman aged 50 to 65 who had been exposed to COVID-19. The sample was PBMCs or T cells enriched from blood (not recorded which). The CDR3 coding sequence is TGTGCCAGCAGCTCCTACCGGGGTTTCGGGGAGACCCAGTACTTC. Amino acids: CASSSYRGFGETQYF.